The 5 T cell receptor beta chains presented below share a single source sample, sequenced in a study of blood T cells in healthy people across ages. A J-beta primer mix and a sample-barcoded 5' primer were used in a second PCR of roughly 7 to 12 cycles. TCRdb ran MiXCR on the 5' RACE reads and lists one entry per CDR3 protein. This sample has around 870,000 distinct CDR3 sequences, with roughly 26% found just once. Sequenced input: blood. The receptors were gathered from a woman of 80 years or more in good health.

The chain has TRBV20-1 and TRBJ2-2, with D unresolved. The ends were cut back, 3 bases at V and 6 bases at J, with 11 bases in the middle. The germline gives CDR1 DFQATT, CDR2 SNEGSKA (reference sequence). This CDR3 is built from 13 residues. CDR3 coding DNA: TGCAGTGCTAGCCCCTCTGGTTCCGGGGAGCTGTTTTTT. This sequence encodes CSASPSGSGELFF.

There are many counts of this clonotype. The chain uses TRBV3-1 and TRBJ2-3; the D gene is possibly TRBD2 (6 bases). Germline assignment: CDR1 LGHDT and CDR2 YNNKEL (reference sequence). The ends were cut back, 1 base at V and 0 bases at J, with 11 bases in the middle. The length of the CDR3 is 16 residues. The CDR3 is CASSQVGGASTDTQYF. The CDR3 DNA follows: TGTGCCAGCAGCCAAGTCGGGGGTGCTAGCACAGATACGCAGTATTTT.

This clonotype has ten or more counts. CDR3 amino acids: CASSYERTGLGQFF. The CDR3 DNA is TGTGCCAGCAGCTATGAAAGGACGGGGCTGGGGCAGTTCTTC. The rearrangement links TRBV11-2 to TRBJ2-1; D tentatively fits TRBD1 or TRBD2 (5 bases each). The CDR3 is 14 residues long. Deletions cut 4 bases from V and 12 bases from J, with 19 bases between. CDR1 and CDR2 from the germline V gene are SGHAT and FQNNGV.

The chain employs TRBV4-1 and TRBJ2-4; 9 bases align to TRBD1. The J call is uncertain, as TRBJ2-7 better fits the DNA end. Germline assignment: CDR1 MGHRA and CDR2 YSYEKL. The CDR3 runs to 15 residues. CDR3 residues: CASSHHGQGQGEQYF. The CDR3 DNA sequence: TGCGCCAGCAGCCATCACGGACAGGGGCAGGGCGAGCAGTACTTC.

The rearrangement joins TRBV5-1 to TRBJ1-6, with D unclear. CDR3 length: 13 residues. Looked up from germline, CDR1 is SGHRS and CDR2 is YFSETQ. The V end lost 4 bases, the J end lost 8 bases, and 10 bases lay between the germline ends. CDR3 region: CASSLSEYSPLHF. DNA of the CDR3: TGCGCCAGCAGCCTCTCAGAGTATTCACCCCTCCACTTT.